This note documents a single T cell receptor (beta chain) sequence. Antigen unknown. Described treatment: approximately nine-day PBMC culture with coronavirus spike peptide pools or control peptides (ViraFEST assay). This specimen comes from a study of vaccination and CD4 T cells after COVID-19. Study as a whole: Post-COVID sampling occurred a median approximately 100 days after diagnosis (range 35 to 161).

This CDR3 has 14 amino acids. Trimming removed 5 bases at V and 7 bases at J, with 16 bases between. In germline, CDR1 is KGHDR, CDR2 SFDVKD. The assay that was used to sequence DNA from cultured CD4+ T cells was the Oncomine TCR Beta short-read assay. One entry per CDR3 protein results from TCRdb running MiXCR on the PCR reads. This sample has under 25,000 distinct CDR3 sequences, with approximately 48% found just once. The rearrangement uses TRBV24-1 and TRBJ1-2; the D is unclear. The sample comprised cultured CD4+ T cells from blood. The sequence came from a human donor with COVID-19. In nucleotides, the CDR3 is TGTGCCACCAGTGCGTCCACGGTGAAAGGTGGCTACACCTTC. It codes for CATSASTVKGGYTF.